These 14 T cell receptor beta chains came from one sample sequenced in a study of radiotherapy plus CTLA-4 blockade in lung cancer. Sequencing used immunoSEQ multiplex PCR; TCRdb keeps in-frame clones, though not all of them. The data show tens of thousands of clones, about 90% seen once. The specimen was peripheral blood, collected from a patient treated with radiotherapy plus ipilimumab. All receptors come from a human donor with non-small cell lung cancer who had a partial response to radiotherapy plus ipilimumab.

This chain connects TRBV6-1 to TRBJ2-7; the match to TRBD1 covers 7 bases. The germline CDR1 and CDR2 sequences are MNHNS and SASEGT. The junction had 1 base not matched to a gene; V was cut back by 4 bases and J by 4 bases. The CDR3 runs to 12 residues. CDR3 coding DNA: TGTGCCAGCAGTGGGGACAGATACGAGCAGTACTTC. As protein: CASSGDRYEQYF.

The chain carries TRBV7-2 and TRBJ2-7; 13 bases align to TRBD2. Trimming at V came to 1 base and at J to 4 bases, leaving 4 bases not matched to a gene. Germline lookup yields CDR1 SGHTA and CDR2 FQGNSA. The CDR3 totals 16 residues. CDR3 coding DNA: TGTGCCAGCAGCTTAGGTCCACTAGCGGGAGGGTACGAGCAGTACTTC. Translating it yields CASSLGPLAGGYEQYF.

The CDR3 sequence: CASAGGTITNQPQHF. DNA of the CDR3: TGTGCCAGTGCGGGGGGGACCATAACGAATCAGCCCCAGCATTTT. J is TRBJ1-5 and V is TRBV19; perhaps TRBD1 as D (5 bases). Deletions cut 8 bases from V and 4 bases from J, with 18 bases between. CDR1 and CDR2 from the germline V gene are LNHDA and SQIVND (reference sequence). CDR3 length equals 15 residues.

CDR3 sequence: CASSLETGWETQYF. In DNA form, the CDR3 reads TGTGCCAGCAGCTTAGAAACAGGTTGGGAGACCCAGTACTTC. This chain links TRBV7-2 with TRBJ2-5; a weak D match, TRBD1 (5 bases). The CDR3 runs 14 residues. Germline V CDR1 and CDR2: SGHTA, FQGNSA. V was cut by 1 base and J by 5 bases, with 11 bases left in between.

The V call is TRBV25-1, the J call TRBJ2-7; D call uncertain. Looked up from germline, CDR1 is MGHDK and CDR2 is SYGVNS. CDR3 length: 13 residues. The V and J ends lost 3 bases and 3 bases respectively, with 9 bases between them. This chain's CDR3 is CASSDPKIYEQYF. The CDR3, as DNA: TGTGCCAGCAGTGATCCTAAGATCTACGAGCAGTACTTC.

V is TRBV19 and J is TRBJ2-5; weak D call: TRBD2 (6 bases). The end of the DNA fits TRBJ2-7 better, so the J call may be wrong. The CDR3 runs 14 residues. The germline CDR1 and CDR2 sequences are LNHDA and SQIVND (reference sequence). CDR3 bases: TGTGCCAGTAGTATACAGGGAGGAACCTACGAGCAGTACTTC. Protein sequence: CASSIQGGTYEQYF.

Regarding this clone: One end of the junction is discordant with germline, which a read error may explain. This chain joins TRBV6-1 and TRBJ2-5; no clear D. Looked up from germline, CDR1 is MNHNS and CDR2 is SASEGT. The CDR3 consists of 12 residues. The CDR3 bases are TGTGCCAGCAGCCGCTCCTTGGAGATCCAGTACTTC. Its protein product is CASSRSLEIQYF.

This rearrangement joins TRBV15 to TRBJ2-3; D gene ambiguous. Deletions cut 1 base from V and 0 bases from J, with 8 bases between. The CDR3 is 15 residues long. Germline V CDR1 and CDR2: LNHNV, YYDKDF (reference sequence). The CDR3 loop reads CATSRAAFSTDTQYF. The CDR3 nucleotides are TGTGCCACCAGCAGAGCAGCGTTTAGCACAGATACGCAGTATTTT.

The CDR3 here is CASRVAGVYEQYF. The CDR3 region has the DNA TGTGCCTCCAGAGTAGCGGGAGTCTACGAGCAGTACTTC. The rearrangement links TRBV6-1 to TRBJ2-7, with 9 nucleotides matching TRBD2. CDR1 MNHNS and CDR2 SASEGT come from the germline V gene. The CDR3 covers 13 residues. The V gene end was trimmed by 11 bases and the J gene end by 3 bases; junction bases not matched to a gene: 8.

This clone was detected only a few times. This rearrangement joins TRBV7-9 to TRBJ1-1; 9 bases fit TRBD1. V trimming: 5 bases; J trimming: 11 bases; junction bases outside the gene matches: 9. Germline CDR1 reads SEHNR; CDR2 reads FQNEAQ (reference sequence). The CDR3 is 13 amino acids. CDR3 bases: TGTGCCAGCAGCCTCAAGGACAGGGGTTGGGCTTTCTTT. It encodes CASSLKDRGWAFF.

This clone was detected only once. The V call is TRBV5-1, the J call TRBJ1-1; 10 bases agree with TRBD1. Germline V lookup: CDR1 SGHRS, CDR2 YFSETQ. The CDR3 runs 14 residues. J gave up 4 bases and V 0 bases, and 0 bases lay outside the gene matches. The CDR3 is CASSLGQGATEAFF. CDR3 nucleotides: TGCGCCAGCAGCTTGGGACAGGGGGCCACTGAAGCTTTCTTT.

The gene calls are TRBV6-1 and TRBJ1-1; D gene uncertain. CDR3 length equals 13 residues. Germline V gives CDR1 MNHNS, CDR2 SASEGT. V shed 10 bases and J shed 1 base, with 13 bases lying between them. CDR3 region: CAIHAGRNTEAFF. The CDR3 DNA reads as TGTGCCATTCATGCGGGGAGGAACACTGAAGCTTTCTTT.

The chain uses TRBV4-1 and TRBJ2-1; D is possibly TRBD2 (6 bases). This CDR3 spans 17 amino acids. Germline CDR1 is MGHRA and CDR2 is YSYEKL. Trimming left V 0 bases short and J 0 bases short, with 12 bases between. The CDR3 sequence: CASSQEVAESSYNEQFF. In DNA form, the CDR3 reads TGCGCCAGCAGCCAAGAAGTAGCGGAGAGCTCCTACAATGAGCAGTTCTTC.

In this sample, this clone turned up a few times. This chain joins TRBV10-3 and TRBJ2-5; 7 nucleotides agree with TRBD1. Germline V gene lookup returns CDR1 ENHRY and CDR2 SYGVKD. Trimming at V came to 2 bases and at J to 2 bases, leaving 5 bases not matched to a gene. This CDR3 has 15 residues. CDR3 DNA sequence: TGTGCCATCAGTGAGGGGACAGATCCTCAAGAGACCCAGTACTTC. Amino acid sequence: CAISEGTDPQETQYF.